Below, one T cell receptor beta chain is given with its context. A few counts support this clone. What this receptor recognizes is not known. No qualities accompany the bases; no much larger clone lies one base away. This entry belongs to a study of cytomegalovirus exposure and HLA in healthy donors (dated by TCRdb to the late 2010s). Notes on the research overall: In an earlier analysis of some 550 of the donors, 276 Gb of sequence data and 117 million unique TCR beta sequences from about 179 million T cells were reported. Every repertoire in the discovery cohort had been generated on one and the same sequencing platform. HLA typing covered class I and class II loci at four-digit resolution. Around 330 gigabases of sequencing data and approximately 92 million unique TCR sequences made up an early release that covered 500 to 700 HLA-typed donors. On average, 235,054 unique TCR beta nucleotide sequences were sequenced per donor among 398 genotyped donors of the cohort, with approximately 18% of those sequences being non-productive. In a later genetic analysis, genome-wide SNP genotypes for 398 of the 666 donors were used, and that subset was treated as a discovery cohort. To decide whether each TCR beta V gene segment behaved as functional or pseudogenic, an earlier analysis of nearly 600 of the donors relied on high-throughput TCR beta sequencing. The study was designed to test whether signatures of past pathogen exposure could be identified by cataloging public T cell receptors. Besides the first cohort of 500 to 700 subjects, a separate validation cohort made up of over 100 different subjects was used. To study patterns of TCR occurrence, a later analysis re-analyzed previously published TCR beta repertoires from several hundred donors and added high-resolution HLA genotyping. The genetic ancestry cluster associated with self-reported Caucasian donors included roughly 84% of the roughly 380 genotyped donors. The number of donors typed differed by locus, with roughly 620-640 for A, B, C, DRB1 and DQB1, around 500 for DQA1, 600 to 610 for DPA1, and approximately 470 for DPB1. The study profiled the T cell repertoires of hundreds of subjects by immunosequencing and related them to cytomegalovirus serostatus. A handful of DR-DQ haplotypes were handled as single units for association and clustering because linkage in the cohort was strong. In the later analysis, no new phenotypic data were used to find candidate immune exposures; instead, reliance was placed on TCR beta sequences and their occurrence across donors. The study combined high-throughput TCR immunosequencing, statistical association of individual TCRs with disease status, and machine learning to predict cytomegalovirus infection status. Alongside the repertoire data, information on donor age, sex, ethnicity and CMV serostatus was compiled. On the study overall, not on this receptor specifically: An earlier analysis of approximately 540 of the donors showed that most TCR beta V segments appeared in productive rearrangements either about 90% or about 30% of the time, which broadly matched IMGT annotations. When HLA alleles, especially DR and DQ, strongly co-occurred, TCR associations were difficult to assign to individual alleles. The only immune exposure information available for the cohort was CMV serostatus. At a false discovery rate of 0.05, a later analysis linked some 18,000 TCR beta sequences to specific HLA alleles. Cytomegalovirus status was reported to be diagnosed by the classifier with high specificity and sensitivity in both the original and validation cohorts. The earlier analysis of about 600 of the donors excluded approximately 17 rarely observed V segments, including chromosome 9 orphons, because counts were too low. In this cohort, only TCR beta chains were sequenced, and detectable features were limited by the absence of alpha or paired-chain data. Compared with equally common non-associated chains, HLA-associated TCR beta chains in a later analysis were more clonally expanded and had lower generation probabilities. The study listed 150 to 200 TCR beta chains as associated with cytomegalovirus. Roughly uniform sequencing depth across donors was assumed in presence/absence analyses, although this assumption may not hold. Most CMV-associated TCR beta chains appeared to be HLA-restricted in a later analysis, and the HLA associations seemed to be driven largely by CMV exposure. According to the authors, the approach could potentially be generalized to other disease states and immunological phenotypes. Several of the top co-occurrence clusters appeared to be linked to parvovirus B19, influenza, CMV and Epstein-Barr virus, according to a later analysis. Linkage disequilibrium might explain the correlated functional status among segregating V segments, but an unknown experimental factor could not be excluded. Most TCR sequences were observed very rarely across donors, whereas some public TCRs were present in many individuals. In vitro tests confirmed that a few of the cytomegalovirus-associated TCR beta chains recognize cytomegalovirus antigens. A later genetic analysis associated a missense DCLRE1C variant with V-gene and J-gene trimming of TCR beta chains, and an independent cohort replicated the association. HLA typing was unavailable for some donors at each locus, so association tests used only the typed subset. Compared with the 666-donor mean, donors in an Asian-associated ancestry cluster had fewer N-insertions in productive TCRs, according to a later genetic analysis. According to a later analysis, TCR association rates differed among HLA loci, with DRB1 alleles showing the most associated TCRs and HLA-C alleles showing the fewest. A further reported finding was that TCR beta sequences accurately predicted the HLA-A and HLA-B alleles for most subjects in the first cohort. A group of highly shared sequence variants was considered likely to be a technical artifact of the sequencing pipeline.

Library preparation employed the immunoSEQ multiplex PCR assay. For the multiplex PCR, a mixture combining 60 forward primers for TCR Vbeta segments and 13 reverse primers for TCR Jbeta segments was used. The CDR3 region of rearranged TCR beta genes was amplified from genomic DNA with a multiplex PCR assay. On the Illumina HiSeq System, the amplified TCR beta libraries were sequenced as 87-base-pair reads. The paper's data handling went like this. A later analysis tallied tens of millions of unique TCR beta chains across the roughly 610 repertoires, and some 10 million of those chains were shared by two or more donors. Raw reads were error-corrected and collapsed into unique sequences by a nearest-neighbor algorithm in which closely related sequences were merged to remove PCR and sequencing errors. V, D and J gene segments were assigned by aligning CDR3 sequences to IMGT reference sequences. For a sequence to be retained, a match of at least six nucleotides to both a V gene segment and a J gene segment was required. A rearrangement counted as productive if the CDR3 had no stop codons and remained in frame with V and J, and every other rearrangement counted as non-productive. CDR3 was defined by IMGT convention, running from the second conserved V-encoded cysteine to the conserved J-encoded phenylalanine. The earlier analysis of 587 of the donors excluded sequences that lacked an unambiguous match to a single V gene segment. An earlier analysis of several hundred of the donors classified V segments as functional when productive rearrangements were above 56.7% and as segregating when the standard deviation between donors was above 5%. A statistical classification framework was built to diagnose cytomegalovirus status from the catalog of TCR beta chain sequences. A later analysis assigned V and J genes by comparing TCR nucleotide sequences with IMGT/GENE-DB human TR gene sequences. In a later analysis, CDR3 sequences and most-parsimonious VDJ recombination scenarios were assigned using the TCRdist pipeline. In a later analysis, every TCR beta chain was defined by the combination of its CDR3 amino acid sequence and its V-gene family, and reads without a unique V-gene family were dropped. To address suspected cross-contamination and a sequencing artifact, a later analysis removed 450 to 700 highly shared, low-generation-probability nucleotide sequences. For each public chain, a later analysis derived a clonal expansion index from normalized ranks of inferred template counts within each repertoire. A later analysis computed generation probabilities with a VDJ recombination model fitted to out-of-frame rearrangements, and checked the results against IGoR. In a later analysis, TCR-TCR, TCR-HLA and TCR-CMV co-occurrence was scored with hypergeometric tests, and a repertoire-size bias correction was applied to TCR pairs. A later analysis estimated false discovery rates by permuting HLA or CMV assignments 20 times. A later analysis grouped co-occurring TCRs with DBSCAN, adding TCRdist sequence similarity when clustering within HLA-allele-positive subsets. Co-occurrence clustering excluded repertoires with fewer than 30,000 or more than 120,000 public chains, plus five with anomalous nucleotide sharing. TCRdb provides this immuneACCESS table in a form limited to in-frame rearrangements. Some clones are lacking; in checked studies, under half of them reflect an unresolved V gene, and why the rest are absent is not known. Clone size and the V and J calls come from that table; the DNA yielded D and trimming. This sample gives some 160,000 clones in total; approximately 88% of them show up just once. The top ten clonotypes cover 1.5% of the sample.

The cohort comprised around 690 healthy bone marrow donors. All cohort members were sampled while nominally healthy, although unrecorded immune exposures were likely present. The donor tested CMV seronegative and was one of the 352 seronegative cohort members. A peripheral blood sample was collected from each donor, and TCR beta sequencing was performed on peripheral blood mononuclear cells. The Qiagen DNeasy Blood Extraction Kit was used to extract genomic DNA from the blood cell samples. The source of this sequence is a woman aged 18-29 years in good health and CMV-seronegative. The sequencing sample was made of PBMCs.

The bases are TGTGCCAGCAGCTTAGAGGCAGGGCGCTCCTACGAGCAGTACTTC. This is translated as CASSLEAGRSYEQYF. The sequence is built from TRBV7-2 and TRBJ2-7, with TRBD1 perhaps the D gene, on 5 matching bases. The CDR1 and CDR2 encoded by the germline V gene are SGHTA and FQGNSA. The CDR3, cysteine through phenylalanine, is 15 amino acids long. The CDR3 DNA has 45 bases and is translated from base 1. V is shortened by 1 base, J by 0 bases, and the region joining them spans 10 bases.